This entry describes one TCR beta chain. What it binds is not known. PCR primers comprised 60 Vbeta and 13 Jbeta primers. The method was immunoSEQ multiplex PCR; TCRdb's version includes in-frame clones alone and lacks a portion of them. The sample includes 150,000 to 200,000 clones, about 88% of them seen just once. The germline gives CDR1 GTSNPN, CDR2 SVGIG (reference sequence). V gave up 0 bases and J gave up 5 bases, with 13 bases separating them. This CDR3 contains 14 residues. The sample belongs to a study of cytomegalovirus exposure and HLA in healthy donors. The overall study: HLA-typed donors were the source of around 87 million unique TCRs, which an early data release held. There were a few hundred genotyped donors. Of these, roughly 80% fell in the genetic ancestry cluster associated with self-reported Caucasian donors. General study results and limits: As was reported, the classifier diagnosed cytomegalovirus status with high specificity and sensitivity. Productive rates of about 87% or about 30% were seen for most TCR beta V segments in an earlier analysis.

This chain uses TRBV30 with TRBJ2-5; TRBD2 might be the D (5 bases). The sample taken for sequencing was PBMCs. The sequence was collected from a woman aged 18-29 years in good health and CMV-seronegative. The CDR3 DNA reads TGTGCCTGGAGTGTACTGGCGGGCCAGGAGACCCAGTACTTC. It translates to CAWSVLAGQETQYF.